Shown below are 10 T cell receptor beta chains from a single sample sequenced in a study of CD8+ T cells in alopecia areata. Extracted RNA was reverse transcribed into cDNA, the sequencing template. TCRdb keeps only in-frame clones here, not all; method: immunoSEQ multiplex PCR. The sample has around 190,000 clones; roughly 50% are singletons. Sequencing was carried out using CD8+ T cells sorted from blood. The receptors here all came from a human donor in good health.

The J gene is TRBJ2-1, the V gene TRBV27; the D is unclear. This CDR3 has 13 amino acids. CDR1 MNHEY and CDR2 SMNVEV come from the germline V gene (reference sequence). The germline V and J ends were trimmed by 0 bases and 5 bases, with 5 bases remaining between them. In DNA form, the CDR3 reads TGTGCCAGCAGTTTATCGGGGAACAATGAGCAGTTCTTC. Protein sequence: CASSLSGNNEQFF.

The CDR3 DNA reads TGTGCCAGCAGTGATCACCACGAGCAGTACTTC. Translating gives CASSDHHEQYF. The V gene is TRBV25-1, the J gene TRBJ2-7; D is uncertain. The germline V and J ends were trimmed by 3 bases and 5 bases, with 5 bases remaining between them. CDR1 and CDR2 (germline): MGHDK, SYGVNS. The CDR3 is made up of 11 amino acids.

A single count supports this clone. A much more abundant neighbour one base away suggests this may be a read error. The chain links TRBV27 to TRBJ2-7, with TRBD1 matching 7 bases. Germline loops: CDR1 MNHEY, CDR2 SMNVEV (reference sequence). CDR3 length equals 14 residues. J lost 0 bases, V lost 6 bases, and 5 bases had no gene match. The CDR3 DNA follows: TGTGCCAGCAGCGGACAGGCCAGCTCCTACGAGCAGTACTTC. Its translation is CASSGQASSYEQYF.

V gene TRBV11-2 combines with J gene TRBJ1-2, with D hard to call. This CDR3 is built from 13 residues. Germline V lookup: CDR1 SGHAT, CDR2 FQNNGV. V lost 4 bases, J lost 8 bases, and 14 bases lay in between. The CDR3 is CASSSRQGGGYTF. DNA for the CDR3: TGTGCCAGCAGCTCCCGACAAGGAGGGGGCTACACCTTC.

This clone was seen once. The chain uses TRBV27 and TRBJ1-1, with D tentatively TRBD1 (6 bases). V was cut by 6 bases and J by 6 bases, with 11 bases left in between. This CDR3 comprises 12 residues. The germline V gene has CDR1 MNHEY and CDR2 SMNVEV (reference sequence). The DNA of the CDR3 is TGTGCCAGCAGGCACGAGGGGGCTGAAGCTTTCTTT. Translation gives CASRHEGAEAFF.

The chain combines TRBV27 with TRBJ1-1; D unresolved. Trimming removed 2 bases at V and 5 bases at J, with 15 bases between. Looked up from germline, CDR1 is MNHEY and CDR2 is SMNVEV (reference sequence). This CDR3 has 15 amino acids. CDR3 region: CASSLMRGLRTEAFF. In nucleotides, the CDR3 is TGTGCCAGCAGTTTAATGCGGGGATTGAGGACTGAAGCTTTCTTT.

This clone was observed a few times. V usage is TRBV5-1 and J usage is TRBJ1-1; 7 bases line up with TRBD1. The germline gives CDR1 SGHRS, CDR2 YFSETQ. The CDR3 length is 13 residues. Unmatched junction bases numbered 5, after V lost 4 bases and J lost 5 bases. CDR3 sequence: CASSVAGGTEAFF. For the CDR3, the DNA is TGCGCCAGCAGCGTTGCAGGGGGAACTGAAGCTTTCTTT.

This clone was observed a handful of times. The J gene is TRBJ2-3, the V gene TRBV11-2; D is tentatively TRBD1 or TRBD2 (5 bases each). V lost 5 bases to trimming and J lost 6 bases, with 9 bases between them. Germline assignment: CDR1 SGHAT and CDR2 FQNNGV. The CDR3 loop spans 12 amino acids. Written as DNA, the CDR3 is TGTGCCAGCAGCCCTGAGGGGGATACGCAGTATTTT. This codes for CASSPEGDTQYF.

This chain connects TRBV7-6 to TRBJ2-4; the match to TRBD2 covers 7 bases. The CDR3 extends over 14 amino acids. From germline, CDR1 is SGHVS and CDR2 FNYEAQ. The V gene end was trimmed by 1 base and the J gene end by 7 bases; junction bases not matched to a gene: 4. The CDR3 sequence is CASSLGQGGNIQYF. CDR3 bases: TGTGCCAGCAGCTTAGGCCAGGGAGGGAACATTCAGTACTTC.

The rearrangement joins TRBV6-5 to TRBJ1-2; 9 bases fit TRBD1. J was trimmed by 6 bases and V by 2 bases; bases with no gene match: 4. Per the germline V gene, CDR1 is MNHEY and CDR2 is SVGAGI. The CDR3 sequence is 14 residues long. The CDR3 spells CASSYATGGDGYTF. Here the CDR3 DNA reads TGTGCCAGCAGTTACGCGACAGGGGGGGATGGCTACACCTTC.